A single sample is the source of the 16 T cell receptor beta chains below, sequenced in a study of T-cell memory formation after mild COVID-19 (dated by TCRdb to about 2021). Libraries were prepared through 5' RACE. For sequencing, an Illumina NovaSeq 6000 was employed. TCRdb handled the public reads itself, with Q25 trimming in fastp and clone calling in MiXCR, and kept productive beta chains. Records with the same CDR3 protein are collapsed into one entry carrying the most frequent genes and DNA. The table for this sample lists 310,000 or so distinct CDR3 sequences; 15% to 20% of them were counted only once. The top ten constitute around 23% of the sample. The sequenced sample was PBMCs or a T cell subset sorted from them (not recorded which). The receptor set was obtained from a man between 18 and 29 years old who had mild COVID-19 (a few samples of this study predate the infection). The sample titles of this study are shuffled in the database, so cell type and time point are left out; the donor was told from shared clones.

This clonotype has at least ten counts. The chain recombines TRBV7-3 with TRBJ1-1, with D hard to call. This CDR3 spans 13 amino acids. Trimming took 6 bases from V and 1 from J, leaving 9 bases between them. Germline CDR1 and CDR2: SGHTA and FQGTGA. The CDR3 sequence: CASRMQPNTEAFF. The CDR3 DNA reads as TGTGCCAGCAGAATGCAACCGAACACTGAAGCTTTCTTT.

This chain joins TRBV5-1 and TRBJ1-1; no definite D call. CDR1 and CDR2 (germline): SGHRS, YFSETQ. This CDR3 comprises 16 residues. V was clipped by 4 bases and J by 0 bases, with 16 bases between them. The CDR3 DNA reads as TGCGCCAGCAGCAATCGTAGTTGGGCGGTGAACACTGAAGCTTTCTTT. Translating it yields CASSNRSWAVNTEAFF.

This clonotype was found a few times. The junction does not match germline at one end; this may be a read error. The genes are TRBV7-9 and TRBJ1-2; 10 bases agree with TRBD1. This CDR3 comprises 17 residues. Germline V gene sequence: CDR1 SEHNR, CDR2 FQNEAQ (reference sequence). CDR3 sequence: CVSSLPYDDRGHVSYTF. Written as DNA, the CDR3 is TGTGTCAGCAGCTTACCCTACGATGACAGGGGGCATGTTAGCTACACCTTC.

This sequence joins TRBV6-2 or TRBV6-3 and TRBJ2-1; D could derive from TRBD1 or TRBD2 (5 bases each). V was pared by 8 bases and J by 10 bases, with 21 bases between. The CDR3 contains 14 residues. Germline-derived CDR1 and CDR2 are MNHEY and SVGEGT. The DNA of the CDR3 is TGTGCCAGCGGTACCCCGAGGATCAGGGACGAGCAGTTCTTC. Translating it yields CASGTPRIRDEQFF.

This clonotype was observed a handful of times. CDR3 sequence reads: CASSRNRGLKGHEQFF. CDR3 in DNA: TGTGCCAGCAGCCGAAACCGGGGACTCAAGGGCCATGAGCAGTTCTTC. V and J are TRBV6-2 or TRBV6-3 and TRBJ2-1; tentative D call: TRBD2 (6 bases). The CDR3 is 16 amino acids. In germline, CDR1 is MNHEY, CDR2 SVGEGT. Trimming removed 6 bases from V and 8 bases from J, with 23 bases in between.

The chain has TRBV5-1 and TRBJ2-5; 9 positions agree with TRBD1. Losses at the gene ends were 3 bases for V and 5 bases for J; bases not matched to a gene: 8. The CDR3 sequence is 15 residues long. Germline loops: CDR1 SGHRS, CDR2 YFSETQ. The CDR3 coding sequence is TGCGCCAGCAGCTCTGGGACAGGGTGGGAGGAGACCCAGTACTTC. It yields the protein CASSSGTGWEETQYF.

This clonotype was recorded at least ten times. V gene TRBV7-9 combines with J gene TRBJ2-3; D gene ambiguous. The CDR3 loop spans 12 amino acids. The germline V gene has CDR1 SEHNR and CDR2 FQNEAQ (reference sequence). V gave up 3 bases and J gave up 0 bases, with 1 base separating them. The CDR3 nucleotides are TGTGCCAGCAGCTTTAGCACAGATACGCAGTATTTT. This gives the protein CASSFSTDTQYF.

This clonotype has more than one count but fewer than ten. CDR3 sequence: CASIKEGVNTEAFF. CDR3 bases: TGTGCCAGCATAAAGGAGGGAGTGAACACTGAAGCTTTCTTT. This sequence joins TRBV2 and TRBJ1-1; no clear D gene. Trimming pared 7 bases from V and 0 bases from J, leaving 12 bases between. CDR3 length equals 14 residues. Germline CDR1 is SNHLY and CDR2 is FYNNEI.

In this sample, this clonotype turned up a few times. The CDR3 DNA follows: TGTGCCAGCAGTTATAGTATCGGAACTGAAGCTTTCTTT. It specifies CASSYSIGTEAFF. The gene calls are TRBV6-6 and TRBJ1-1; D is unclear. The CDR3 extends over 13 amino acids. Looked up from germline, CDR1 is MNHNY and CDR2 is SVGAGI (reference sequence). Trimming removed 3 bases from V and 5 bases from J, with 10 bases in between.

Ten or more counts support this clonotype. The chain couples TRBV20-1 to TRBJ2-3; 12 nucleotides line up with TRBD2. This CDR3 has 14 amino acids. With 6 bases clipped from V and 9 bases from J, the junction kept 10 bases outside the gene matches. Germline loops: CDR1 DFQATT, CDR2 SNEGSKA (reference sequence). This CDR3 is CSALLAGGPVTQYF. The CDR3 DNA reads as TGCAGTGCCCTACTAGCGGGGGGCCCCGTCACGCAGTATTTT.

This clonotype was seen only a few times. The V call is TRBV29-1, the J call TRBJ1-2; 7 bases map to TRBD1. The CDR3 totals 13 residues. V lost 2 bases and J lost 6; bases outside the gene matches: 6. Germline V gene data show CDR1 as SQVTM and CDR2 as ANQGSEA. CDR3: CSVERGQGDGYTF. In DNA, the CDR3 is TGCAGCGTTGAAAGGGGGCAGGGTGATGGCTACACCTTC.

The gene calls are TRBV6-4 and TRBJ2-3; unclear D gene. This CDR3 contains 14 residues. Looked up from germline, CDR1 is MRHNA and CDR2 is SNTAGT. Trimming pared 0 bases from V and 4 bases from J, leaving 8 bases between. The CDR3 DNA reads as TGTGCCAGCAGTGACTCCGATCCCTCAGATACGCAGTATTTT. Residues: CASSDSDPSDTQYF.

V is TRBV12-3 or TRBV12-4 and J is TRBJ1-5, with TRBD1 identical over 8 bases. J gave up 6 bases and V 6 bases, and 7 bases lay outside the gene matches. This CDR3 has 14 residues. CDR3 protein: CASRRGQGGQPQHF. The CDR3 DNA follows: TGTGCCAGCAGGCGAGGACAGGGAGGTCAGCCCCAGCATTTT.

This clonotype has just a few counts. The CDR3 region has the DNA TGTGCCAGCAGGCCCACAGAAAACACCGGGGAGCTGTTTTTT. Translating it yields CASRPTENTGELFF. The V and J genes are TRBV7-7 and TRBJ2-2; D is unclear. This CDR3 is built from 14 residues. Trimming stripped 6 bases from V and 2 bases from J, with 10 bases between. Per the germline V gene, CDR1 is SSHAT and CDR2 is FNYEAQ (reference sequence).

The CDR3 sequence is CASSSRQGVMAEQFF. The CDR3 bases are TGTGCCAGCAGTTCGCGACAGGGGGTTATGGCTGAGCAGTTCTTC. The rearrangement uses TRBV28 and TRBJ2-1; TRBD1 matches 9 bases. Germline CDR1 reads MDHEN; CDR2 reads SYDVKM. The CDR3 is 15 amino acids. V was pared by 4 bases and J by 9 bases, with 10 bases of the junction left unmatched.

This clonotype has just a few counts. The gene calls are TRBV7-2 and TRBJ2-5, with D perhaps assigned TRBD1 or TRBD2 (6 bases each). Trimming removed 3 bases at V and 5 bases at J, with 13 bases between. The CDR3 loop spans 14 amino acids. Germline V gives CDR1 SGHTA, CDR2 FQGNSA. CDR3 sequence: CASSFGGGVETQYF. CDR3 nucleotides: TGTGCCAGCAGCTTTGGAGGGGGTGTTGAGACCCAGTACTTC.